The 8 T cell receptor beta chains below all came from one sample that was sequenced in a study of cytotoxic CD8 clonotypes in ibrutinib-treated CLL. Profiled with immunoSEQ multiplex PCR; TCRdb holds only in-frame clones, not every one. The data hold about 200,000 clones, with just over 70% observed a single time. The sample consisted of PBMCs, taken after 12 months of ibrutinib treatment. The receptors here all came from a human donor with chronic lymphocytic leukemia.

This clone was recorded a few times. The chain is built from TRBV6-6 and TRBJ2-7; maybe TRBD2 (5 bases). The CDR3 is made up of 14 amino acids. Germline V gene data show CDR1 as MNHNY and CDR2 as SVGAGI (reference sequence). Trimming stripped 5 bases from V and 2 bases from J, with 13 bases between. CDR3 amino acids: CASSPERSPYEQYF. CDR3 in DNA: TGTGCCAGCAGTCCCGAGCGGTCGCCCTACGAGCAGTACTTC.

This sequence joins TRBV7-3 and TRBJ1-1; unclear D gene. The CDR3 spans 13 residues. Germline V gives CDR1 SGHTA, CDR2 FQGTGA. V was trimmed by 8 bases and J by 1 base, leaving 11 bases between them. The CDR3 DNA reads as TGTGCCAGCCGACTCGGGCCGAACACTGAAGCTTTCTTT. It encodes CASRLGPNTEAFF.

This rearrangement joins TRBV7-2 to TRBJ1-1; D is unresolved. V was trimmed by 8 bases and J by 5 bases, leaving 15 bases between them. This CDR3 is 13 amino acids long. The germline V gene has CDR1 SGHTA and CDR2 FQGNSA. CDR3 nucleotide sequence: TGTGCCAGCGCATTAATTCGAGGTACTGAAGCTTTCTTT. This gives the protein CASALIRGTEAFF.

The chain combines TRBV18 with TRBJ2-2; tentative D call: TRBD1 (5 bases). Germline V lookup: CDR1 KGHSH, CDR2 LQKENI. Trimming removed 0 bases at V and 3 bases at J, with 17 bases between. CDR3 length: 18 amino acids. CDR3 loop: CASSPPTGQGLYTGELFF. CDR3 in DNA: TGTGCCAGCTCACCACCAACTGGCCAGGGATTGTACACCGGGGAGCTGTTTTTT.

This chain's CDR3 is CASSVTQGAPYGYTF. CDR3 nucleotides: TGTGCCAGCAGTGTAACGCAGGGGGCGCCCTATGGCTACACCTTC. The chain joins TRBV6-1 to TRBJ1-2; 8 bases fit TRBD1. The CDR3 is 15 amino acids. With V trimmed by 4 bases and J by 4 bases, 8 bases remained unmatched. Germline loops: CDR1 MNHNS, CDR2 SASEGT.

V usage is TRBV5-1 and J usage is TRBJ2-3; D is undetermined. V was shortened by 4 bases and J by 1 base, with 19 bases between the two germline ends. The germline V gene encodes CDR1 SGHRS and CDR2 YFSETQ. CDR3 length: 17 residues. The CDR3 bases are TGCGCCAGCAGCCCACGGAGTGGGCAGATCCGCACAGATACGCAGTATTTT. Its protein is CASSPRSGQIRTDTQYF.

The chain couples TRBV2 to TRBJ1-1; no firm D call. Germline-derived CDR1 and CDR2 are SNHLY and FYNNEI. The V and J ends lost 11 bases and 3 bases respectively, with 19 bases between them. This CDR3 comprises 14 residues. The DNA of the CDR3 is TGTGCCGGGCTACGGAGAGTGGGCGACACTGAAGCTTTCTTT. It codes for CAGLRRVGDTEAFF.

The chain's CDR3 is CASSYYGQNYGYTF. CDR3 nucleotides: TGTGCCAGCAGTTACTATGGACAGAATTATGGCTACACCTTC. V usage is TRBV6-5 and J usage is TRBJ1-2, with D perhaps TRBD1 (6 bases). V was pared by 1 base and J by 5 bases, with 11 bases between. Germline CDR1 and CDR2: MNHEY and SVGAGI. CDR3 length: 14 residues.